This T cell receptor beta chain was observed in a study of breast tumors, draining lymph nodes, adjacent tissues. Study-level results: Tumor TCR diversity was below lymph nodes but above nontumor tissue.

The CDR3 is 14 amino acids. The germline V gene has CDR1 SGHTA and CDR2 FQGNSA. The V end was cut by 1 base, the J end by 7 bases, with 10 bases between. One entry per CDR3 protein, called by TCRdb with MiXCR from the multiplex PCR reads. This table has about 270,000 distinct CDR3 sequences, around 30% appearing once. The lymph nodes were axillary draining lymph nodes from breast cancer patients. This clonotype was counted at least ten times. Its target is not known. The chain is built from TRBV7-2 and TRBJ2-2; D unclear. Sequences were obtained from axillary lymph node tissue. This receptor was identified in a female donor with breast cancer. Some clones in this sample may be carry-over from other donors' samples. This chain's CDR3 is CASSLGVIGGELFF. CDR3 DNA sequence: TGTGCCAGCAGCTTAGGGGTTATCGGCGGGGAGCTGTTTTTT. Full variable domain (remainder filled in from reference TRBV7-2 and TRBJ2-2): GAGVSQSPSNKVTEKGKDVELRCDPISGHTALYWYRQSLGQGLEFLIYFQGNSAPDKSGLPSDRFSAERTGGSVSTLTIQRTQQEDSAVYLCASSLGVIGGELFFGEGSRLTVL.